This T cell receptor beta chain came from a study of T-cell reconstitution after alpha-beta-depleted transplantation in children. The CDR3 covers 15 residues. Trimming took 6 bases from V and 2 from J; bases not matched to a gene: 5. Molecular barcoding with unique molecular identifiers was used for the TCRbeta library. TCRdb fed the PCR reads into MiXCR, producing one record per CDR3 protein. The data contain about 500,000 distinct CDR3 sequences, 32% of them singletons. The chain recombines TRBV12-3 or TRBV12-4 with TRBJ1-5, with 9 bases matching TRBD1. The specimen comprised PBMCs from the stem cell graft donor, sampled from the stem cell graft. The origin of this receptor is a human donor who donated a stem cell graft to a child with aplastic anemia. CDR3 amino acids: CASRGQGTGNQPQHF. In nucleotides, the CDR3 is TGTGCCAGCAGGGGACAGGGTACGGGCAATCAGCCCCAGCATTTT.